The sequence of this T cell receptor (beta chain) was determined in a study of T cells in Graves' hyperthyroidism and ophthalmopathy. Whole-study results and caveats: Most clonotypes that expanded in the thyroid above 0.001 also showed up in blood. Onset of ophthalmopathy came a median around 6.2 months after the model predicted it.

Diagnoses were established using clinical symptoms, serum thyroxine and TRAb, thyroid ultrasound and orbital computed tomography. This sample holds PBMCs from roughly 10 ml fresh peripheral blood. There were TCR beta CDR3 regions amplified from RNA transcripts. When the TCR CDR3 underwent first-round RT-PCR, the HTBI primer set was used. TCRdb ran MiXCR on the multiplex PCR reads and lists one entry per CDR3 protein. The data contain 650,000 to 750,000 distinct CDR3 sequences, around 13% of them singletons. Germline CDR1 SGHNT, CDR2 YENEEA. V dropped 3 bases and J dropped 3 bases, with 9 bases sitting between them. This CDR3 spans 14 amino acids. This clonotype was observed many times. Antigen: not known.

The chain is built from TRBV11-3 and TRBJ2-4; D gene ambiguous. The receptor was derived from a woman under 30 with Graves' hyperthyroidism. Sequencing input: blood. For the CDR3, the DNA is TGTGCCAGCAGCTTTGGGGTCGGCAAAAACATTCAGTACTTC. Its translation is CASSFGVGKNIQYF.